The 22 T cell receptor beta chains below come from one sample, sequenced in a study of T cell repertoires in cytomegalovirus infection. Each CDR3 protein gets one entry after TCRdb re-called the reads with MiXCR. The sample lists more than 250,000 distinct CDR3 sequences; 25% were seen once. These TCRs' antigens remain unknown. Material: cultured PBMCs, obtained from culture after CMV antigen stimulation. These receptors all stem from a human donor in good health (CMV status not recorded). Some clones in this sample may be carry-over from other donors' samples.

This clonotype turned up a few times. The chain employs TRBV11-2 and TRBJ1-2; D is uncertain. This CDR3 is built from 13 residues. V was pared by 3 bases and J by 4 bases, with 9 bases between. Germline CDR1 reads SGHAT; CDR2 reads FQNNGV. CDR3 protein: CASSLKSFYGYTF. CDR3 nucleotides: TGTGCCAGCAGCTTGAAGTCGTTCTATGGCTACACCTTC.

This clonotype was found a few times. V is TRBV6-1 and J is TRBJ2-7, with 10 bases fitting TRBD2. This CDR3 contains 15 residues. V lost 3 bases, J lost 4 bases, and 6 bases stayed unmatched. CDR1 and CDR2 from the germline V gene are MNHNS and SASEGT. The CDR3, as DNA: TGTGCCAGCAGTGACTCGCCTAGCGGGAGTTACGAGCAGTACGTC. It encodes CASSDSPSGSYEQYV.

This clonotype was found once. The gene calls are TRBV19 and TRBJ1-1, with D perhaps TRBD1 (5 bases). Per germline, CDR1 LNHDA and CDR2 SQIVND (reference sequence). The CDR3 consists of 12 residues. V was clipped by 11 bases and J by 5 bases, with 15 bases between them. The CDR3 DNA sequence: TGTGCCCCAGATGGGGGTCGTACTGAAGCTTTCTTT. This translates into CAPDGGRTEAFF.

This clonotype occurred many times. The chain employs TRBV6-1 and TRBJ2-3, with 10 bases lining up with TRBD2. CDR3 length equals 16 residues. With V trimmed by 5 bases and J by 2 bases, 7 bases remained unmatched. Germline V lookup: CDR1 MNHNS, CDR2 SASEGT. CDR3 amino acids: CASSPAGTSATDTQYF. The CDR3 DNA reads TGTGCCAGCAGTCCAGCCGGGACTAGCGCCACAGATACGCAGTATTTT.

This clonotype was counted between two and nine times. The chain is built from TRBV19 and TRBJ2-4; maybe TRBD2 (5 bases). The CDR3 extends over 17 amino acids. Trimming took 5 bases from V and 0 from J, leaving 17 bases between them. Germline CDR1 and CDR2: LNHDA and SQIVND (reference sequence). Here the CDR3 DNA reads TGTGCCAGTAGTGCTCGCGCCGGGGTACTAGCCAAAAACATTCAGTACTTC. Protein sequence: CASSARAGVLAKNIQYF. Using reference TRBV19 and TRBJ2-4 for the parts outside the CDR3, the full variable domain is DGGITQSPKYLFRKEGQNVTLSCEQNLNHDAMYWYRQDPGQGLRLIYYSQIVNDFQKGDIAEGYSVSREKKESFPLTVTSAQKNPTAFYLCASSARAGVLAKNIQYFGAGTRLSVL.

This clonotype has at least ten counts. This chain links TRBV2 with TRBJ2-1, with TRBD2 identical over 8 bases. J gave up 3 bases and V 5 bases, and 3 bases lay outside the gene matches. Germline-derived CDR1 and CDR2 are SNHLY and FYNNEI. This CDR3 has 14 amino acids. The chain's CDR3 is CASSPGTSYNEQFF. In DNA form, the CDR3 reads TGTGCCAGCAGTCCCGGGACTAGCTACAATGAGCAGTTCTTC.

V gene TRBV27 combines with J gene TRBJ1-6; possible D gene TRBD1, 6 bases. The V and J ends lost 0 bases and 4 bases respectively, with 19 bases between them. The CDR3 length is 19 residues. Germline V gene data show CDR1 as MNHEY and CDR2 as SMNVEV (reference sequence). CDR3 DNA sequence: TGTGCCAGCAGTTTATCGAGATTTTCCCGGGACATGTATAATTCACCCCTCCACTTT. It is translated as CASSLSRFSRDMYNSPLHF.

This clonotype was detected only a few times. This chain joins TRBV7-6 and TRBJ2-5, with D unresolved. The germline V and J ends were trimmed by 2 bases and 4 bases, with 8 bases remaining between them. Germline CDR1 SGHVS, CDR2 FNYEAQ. The CDR3 totals 13 residues. The DNA of the CDR3 is TGTGCCAGCAGCTTACTGGCACGAGAGACCCAGTACTTC. Translated, it gives CASSLLARETQYF.

The chain uses TRBV4-3 and TRBJ2-1, with 9 nucleotides matching TRBD2. This CDR3 is built from 19 residues. Germline lookup yields CDR1 LGHNA and CDR2 YSLEER. V dropped 1 base and J dropped 3; count of bases not matched to a gene: 13. The CDR3 region has the DNA TGCGCCAGCAGCCAAGCTACCTCCCAGACTAGCGGATACTACAATGAGCAGTTCTTC. Encoded protein: CASSQATSQTSGYYNEQFF.

The rearrangement uses TRBV19 and TRBJ2-1; perhaps TRBD2 as D (6 bases). Germline loops: CDR1 LNHDA, CDR2 SQIVND (reference sequence). Trimming took 3 bases from V and 4 from J, leaving 13 bases between them. The CDR3 covers 15 residues. The CDR3 bases are TGTGCCAGTAGTATGCGCACTAGCAGATACAATGAGCAGTTCTTC. This gives the protein CASSMRTSRYNEQFF.

This clonotype was observed many times. J is TRBJ2-7 and V is TRBV7-2; no firm D call. Germline V gene lookup returns CDR1 SGHTA and CDR2 FQGNSA. The CDR3 has 14 amino acids. Deletions cut 1 base from V and 0 bases from J, with 7 bases between. The CDR3 DNA sequence: TGTGCCAGCAGCTTAGTTTCTGGCTCCTACGAGCAGTACTTC. The encoded protein is CASSLVSGSYEQYF.

This clonotype was counted many times. The chain employs TRBV12-3 or TRBV12-4 and TRBJ1-2, with D possibly TRBD1 on 5 matching bases. V lost 5 bases and J lost 8, with 21 bases in between. The CDR3 is 15 residues long. CDR3 bases: TGTGCCAGCAGTACGACAGAAGGTCGCTATGGAGGCTACACCTTC. This gives the protein CASSTTEGRYGGYTF.

This clonotype was counted a few times. This chain connects TRBV4-1 to TRBJ2-1, with 7 bases aligning to TRBD1. This CDR3 comprises 16 residues. Germline CDR1 and CDR2: MGHRA and YSYEKL. The V and J ends lost 5 bases and 5 bases, in that order; junction bases with no gene match: 12. DNA of the CDR3: TGCGCCAGCAGCAAAACCAGACAGGGCTGGGACAATGAGCAGTTCTTC. Translating gives CASSKTRQGWDNEQFF.

The rearrangement links TRBV7-8 to TRBJ2-5; no reliable D call. Germline CDR1 and CDR2: SGHVS and FQNEAQ. The V gene lost 5 bases and the J gene lost 4 bases, with 8 bases spanning the gap. This CDR3 has 12 residues. CDR3 protein: CASSRHRETQYF. The CDR3 DNA sequence: TGTGCCAGCAGCAGACACCGAGAGACCCAGTACTTC.

Ten or more counts support this clonotype. The chain carries TRBV7-2 and TRBJ2-1; 12 bases fit TRBD2. The CDR3 runs 16 residues. J gave up 6 bases and V 1 base, and 4 bases lay outside the gene matches. Germline CDR1 reads SGHTA; CDR2 reads FQGNSA. The CDR3 reads CASSLGPGLAGNEQFF. The CDR3 DNA reads as TGTGCCAGCAGCTTAGGGCCGGGACTAGCGGGCAATGAGCAGTTCTTC. Using reference TRBV7-2 and TRBJ2-1 for the parts outside the CDR3, the full variable domain is GAGVSQSPSNKVTEKGKDVELRCDPISGHTALYWYRQSLGQGLEFLIYFQGNSAPDKSGLPSDRFSAERTGGSVSTLTIQRTQQEDSAVYLCASSLGPGLAGNEQFFGPGTRLTVL.

In its sample, this clonotype was seen many times. The chain uses TRBV7-9 and TRBJ2-3; 9 positions match TRBD1. Germline CDR1 is SEHNR and CDR2 is FQNEAQ (reference sequence). The CDR3 loop spans 15 amino acids. With V trimmed by 4 bases and J by 8 bases, 10 bases remained unmatched. CDR3 DNA sequence: TGTGCCAGCAGCTCTCCCGGACAGGGGCGAGCTACGCAGTATTTT. Translation gives CASSSPGQGRATQYF.

In this sample, this clonotype turned up a few times. The chain employs TRBV10-2 and TRBJ2-2; tentatively, D is TRBD1 (6 bases). Germline V gene sequence: CDR1 WSHSY, CDR2 SAAADI. Between the trimmed V and J ends, which lost 8 bases and 5 bases, there was a span of 9 bases. CDR3 size: 12 residues. CDR3 loop: CASLTGTGELFF. CDR3 nucleotides: TGCGCCAGCCTTACAGGGACCGGGGAGCTGTTTTTT.

This clonotype was counted between two and nine times. DNA for the CDR3: TGTGCCAGCAGGGCCACGGGGGATGGCAATCAGCCCCAGCATTTT. Translating gives CASRATGDGNQPQHF. This chain connects TRBV12-3 or TRBV12-4 to TRBJ1-5, with a possible D match to TRBD1 (5 bases). CDR3 length: 15 amino acids. V lost 6 bases and J 2 bases, leaving 14 bases between the germline ends.

This clonotype was observed at least ten times. The chain couples TRBV7-2 to TRBJ1-3; 8 bases align to TRBD1. The CDR3 contains 15 residues. The germline V gene has CDR1 SGHTA and CDR2 FQGNSA. The V gene end was trimmed by 7 bases and the J gene end by 0 bases; junction bases not matched to a gene: 5. The CDR3, as DNA: TGTGCCAGCAAGCGACAGGGGCCCTCTGGAAACACCATATATTTT. Encoded protein: CASKRQGPSGNTIYF.

CDR3 sequence (DNA): TGCAGCGCCGTTCTGCGGGACCAAGAGACCCAGTACTTC. It is translated as CSAVLRDQETQYF. This chain links TRBV29-1 with TRBJ2-5; perhaps TRBD2 as D (5 bases). The V and J ends lost 7 bases and 0 bases respectively, with 12 bases between them. The CDR3 runs to 13 residues. Germline loops: CDR1 SQVTM, CDR2 ANQGSEA.

This clonotype was seen only a few times. The V and J genes are TRBV6-2 or TRBV6-3 and TRBJ1-5; TRBD1 matches at 12 bases. CDR1 MNHEY and CDR2 SVGEGT come from the germline V gene. The junction had 4 bases not matched to a gene; V was cut back by 6 bases and J by 7 bases. The length of the CDR3 is 14 residues. CDR3 sequence: CASRGQGALQPQHF. The CDR3 nucleotides read TGTGCCAGCAGGGGACAGGGGGCATTACAGCCCCAGCATTTT.

A few counts support this clonotype. The chain employs TRBV4-1 and TRBJ2-5; TRBD1 matches at 7 bases. The V gene end was trimmed by 2 bases and the J gene end by 5 bases; junction bases not matched to a gene: 5. Germline V gene sequence: CDR1 MGHRA, CDR2 YSYEKL. The CDR3 loop spans 14 amino acids. CDR3 in amino acids: CASSQPTGLETQYF. The CDR3 DNA reads TGCGCCAGCAGCCAACCGACAGGGTTGGAGACCCAGTACTTC.